The 23 T cell receptor beta chains presented below share a single source sample, sequenced in a study of T cell repertoires in cytomegalovirus infection. Their antigens remain unidentified. Via MiXCR, TCRdb re-called the reads, giving one row per CDR3 protein. The table has approximately 470,000 distinct CDR3 sequences, roughly 46% seen once. This material consisted of cultured PBMCs, taken from culture after CMV antigen stimulation. Source of these receptors: a human donor in good health (CMV status not recorded). Some clones in this sample may be carry-over from other donors' samples.

This clonotype came up once. The gene calls are TRBV29-1 and TRBJ1-5, with no clear D. CDR1 and CDR2 from the germline V gene are SQVTM and ANQGSEA. This CDR3 spans 13 amino acids. Trimming removed 4 bases from V and 5 bases from J, with 12 bases in between. The CDR3 region has the DNA TGCAGCGTTGGAGGGCTTGACGATCAGCCCCAGCATTTT. It is translated as CSVGGLDDQPQHF.

This clonotype came up a few times. The gene calls are TRBV6-1 and TRBJ1-2; D is ambiguous. V was shortened by 0 bases and J by 4 bases, with 3 bases between the two germline ends. Per germline, CDR1 MNHNS and CDR2 SASEGT. The CDR3 totals 12 residues. The CDR3 spells CASSEAVYGYTF. In DNA, the CDR3 is TGTGCCAGCAGTGAAGCGGTCTATGGCTACACCTTC.

The J gene is TRBJ2-1, the V gene TRBV6-1, with 9 bases lining up with TRBD2. The CDR3 runs 16 residues. Germline V gene data show CDR1 as MNHNS and CDR2 as SASEGT. V was clipped by 1 base and J by 3 bases; unmatched bases: 4. The CDR3 nucleotides read TGTGCCAGCAGTGAAGTGCGACTAGCGGTCTACAATGAGCAGTTCTTC. It codes for CASSEVRLAVYNEQFF.

The V and J genes are TRBV7-6 and TRBJ2-1; weak D call: TRBD2 (7 bases). Trimming stripped 5 bases from V and 5 bases from J, with 13 bases between. CDR1 and CDR2 from the germline V gene are SGHVS and FNYEAQ. The CDR3 sequence is 14 residues long. The CDR3 loop reads CASSPRGANNEQFF. DNA for the CDR3: TGTGCCAGCAGCCCCCGGGGGGCAAACAATGAGCAGTTCTTC.

V gene TRBV7-2 combines with J gene TRBJ1-1; D possibly corresponds to TRBD1 (6 bases). From germline, CDR1 is SGHTA and CDR2 FQGNSA. Trimming cost V 7 bases and J 3 bases, with 15 bases left between them. The CDR3 length is 14 residues. The CDR3 loop reads CASTYRAPYTEAFF. The CDR3 DNA reads TGTGCCAGCACTTACAGGGCTCCCTACACTGAAGCTTTCTTT.

V and J are TRBV5-4 and TRBJ1-1; D is undetermined. Trimming left V 1 base short and J 0 bases short, with 10 bases between. Germline loops: CDR1 SGHNT, CDR2 YYREEE (reference sequence). The CDR3 runs to 15 residues. CDR3 sequence reads: CASSLRSDLNTEAFF. The DNA of the CDR3 is TGTGCCAGCAGCTTGAGGTCAGACCTGAACACTGAAGCTTTCTTT. The full variable domain, rest sourced from reference TRBV5-4 and TRBJ1-1, is ETGVTQSPTHLIKTRGQQVTLRCSSQSGHNTVSWYQQALGQGPQFIFQYYREEENGRGNFPPRFSGLQFPNYSSELNVNALELDDSALYLCASSLRSDLNTEAFFGQGTRLTVV.

V is TRBV7-6 and J is TRBJ2-3; 8 nucleotides align to TRBD2. Germline trimming cut 2 bases from V and 6 bases from J; bases unmatched to any gene: 4. Germline V gene lookup returns CDR1 SGHVS and CDR2 FNYEAQ. This CDR3 has 14 amino acids. CDR3 residues: CASSLRLAGDTQYF. The CDR3 nucleotides read TGTGCCAGCAGCTTACGGTTAGCGGGGGATACGCAGTATTTT. Looking up the rest from reference TRBV7-6 and TRBJ2-3 gives the full variable domain: GAGVSQSPRYKVTKRGQDVALRCDPISGHVSLYWYRQALGQGPEFLTYFNYEAQQDKSGLPNDRFSAERPEGSISTLTIQRTEQRDSAMYRCASSLRLAGDTQYFGPGTRLTVL.

The table lists this clonotype with a few counts. The CDR3 loop is CASSQGQEDRFGYTF. CDR3 nucleotides: TGTGCCAGCAGCCAAGGGCAGGAGGACCGCTTCGGCTACACCTTC. This chain links TRBV4-2 with TRBJ1-2; D ambiguous. The V end was cut by 1 base, the J end by 8 bases, with 17 bases between. CDR3 size: 15 residues. Germline-derived CDR1 and CDR2 are LGHNA and YNFKEQ.

This clonotype occurred a few times. The chain couples TRBV10-3 to TRBJ2-1; 9 bases are shared with TRBD1. Germline values: CDR1 ENHRY, CDR2 SYGVKD. J was trimmed by 1 base and V by 5 bases; bases with no gene match: 12. The CDR3 is made up of 18 amino acids. CDR3 sequence: CAISPFGGGTGSYNEQFF. The CDR3 nucleotides read TGTGCCATCAGTCCTTTTGGGGGTGGGACAGGGTCCTACAATGAGCAGTTCTTC.

The rearrangement links TRBV9 to TRBJ2-1; 11 nucleotides line up with TRBD2. After removal of 4 bases from V and 0 bases from J, the junction contained 3 bases not matched to a gene. The germline V gene encodes CDR1 SGDLS and CDR2 YYNGEE. The CDR3 is made up of 16 amino acids. CDR3 protein: CASSFSGRASYNEQFF. The CDR3 nucleotides read TGTGCCAGCAGCTTTAGCGGGAGGGCCTCCTACAATGAGCAGTTCTTC. The full variable domain, its missing parts supplied by reference TRBV9 and TRBJ2-1, is DSGVTQTPKHLITATGQRVTLRCSPRSGDLSVYWYQQSLDQGLQFLIQYYNGEERAKGNILERFSAQQFPDLHSELNLSSLELGDSALYFCASSFSGRASYNEQFFGPGTRLTVL.

The chain joins TRBV7-2 to TRBJ1-5; D remains ambiguous. The V end was cut by 7 bases, the J end by 7 bases, with 11 bases between. This CDR3 contains 12 residues. Germline CDR1 reads SGHTA; CDR2 reads FQGNSA. CDR3 bases: TGTGCCAGCACCCTAAACGGGCAGCCCCAGCATTTT. Amino acids: CASTLNGQPQHF.

This clonotype showed up just a few times. The genes are TRBV6-1 and TRBJ2-5; 7 positions agree with TRBD1. After removal of 5 bases from V and 5 bases from J, the junction contained 8 bases not matched to a gene. The CDR3 spans 14 residues. Germline values: CDR1 MNHNS, CDR2 SASEGT. The CDR3 loop reads CASSSRDRAETQYF. The CDR3 DNA is TGTGCCAGCAGTTCGAGAGACAGGGCGGAGACCCAGTACTTC.

The chain carries TRBV12-3 or TRBV12-4 and TRBJ1-1, with D perhaps TRBD1 (5 bases). This CDR3 has 18 residues. With 0 bases removed from V and 1 base from J, the gap between germline ends came to 18 bases. The CDR3 spells CASSLARDRRWRNTEAFF. The DNA of the CDR3 is TGTGCCAGCAGTTTAGCCCGGGACCGGCGCTGGAGGAACACTGAAGCTTTCTTT.

This chain links TRBV7-9 with TRBJ1-1, with D possibly matching TRBD1 (6 bases). This CDR3 is built from 15 residues. Trimming took off 0 bases at V and 4 bases at J, with 12 bases between the two ends. Germline V lookup: CDR1 SEHNR, CDR2 FQNEAQ (reference sequence). The CDR3 loop reads CASSLAGGGGTEAFF. In nucleotides, the CDR3 is TGTGCCAGCAGCTTAGCGGGCGGGGGCGGCACTGAAGCTTTCTTT.

This clonotype was seen only a few times. The chain employs TRBV11-2 and TRBJ2-1; 12 bases line up with TRBD2. In germline, CDR1 is SGHAT, CDR2 FQNNGV. J was trimmed by 8 bases and V by 4 bases; bases with no gene match: 6. The CDR3 has 15 residues. Written as DNA, the CDR3 is TGTGCCAGCAGCTATCTAGCGGGAGGGTTCGATGAGCAGTTCTTC. This codes for CASSYLAGGFDEQFF.

This clonotype has only one observation. The J gene is TRBJ2-5, the V gene TRBV7-4; 7 positions match TRBD2. Germline lookup yields CDR1 SGHVT and CDR2 SQSDAQ. The length of the CDR3 is 14 residues. V dropped 4 bases and J dropped 2; count of bases not matched to a gene: 4. CDR3 DNA sequence: TGTGCCAGCAGCTCCTGGGAGGGTCAAGAGACCCAGTACTTC. Translation: CASSSWEGQETQYF.

The CDR3 DNA sequence: TGTGCCAGCAGCTTAGTCAGGGCAGCGGGCTACACCTTC. It encodes CASSLVRAAGYTF. The chain carries TRBV7-8 and TRBJ1-2; possible D gene TRBD1, 5 bases. This CDR3 has 13 residues. V was shortened by 1 base and J by 8 bases, with 11 bases between the two germline ends. Germline CDR1 is SGHVS and CDR2 is FQNEAQ.

The table lists this clonotype with a few counts. V and J are TRBV12-3 or TRBV12-4 and TRBJ1-1; 9 bases are a match to TRBD1. The CDR3 runs 13 residues. The V gene end was trimmed by 4 bases and the J gene end by 10 bases; junction bases not matched to a gene: 7. The CDR3 reads CASSYRTGVTAFF. The CDR3 nucleotides are TGTGCCAGCAGTTACAGGACAGGGGTAACAGCTTTCTTT.

The chain is built from TRBV20-1 and TRBJ1-2; D is perhaps TRBD1 (6 bases). Germline lookup yields CDR1 DFQATT and CDR2 SNEGSKA (reference sequence). Between the trimmed V and J ends, which lost 1 base and 8 bases, there was a span of 14 bases. The CDR3 is 13 residues long. This CDR3 is CSARVPQGGGYTF. CDR3 DNA: TGCAGTGCTAGAGTCCCGCAAGGGGGGGGCTACACCTTC.

This clonotype came up a few times. V gene TRBV7-2 combines with J gene TRBJ2-4, with D perhaps TRBD2 (6 bases). This CDR3 has 15 residues. CDR1 and CDR2 from the germline V gene are SGHTA and FQGNSA. V shed 3 bases and J shed 9 bases, with 18 bases lying between them. The CDR3, as DNA: TGTGCCAGCAGCTTCTATAGCGGACGGGGAGGCATTCAGTACTTC. This encodes CASSFYSGRGGIQYF.

This clonotype showed up just a few times. The rearrangement links TRBV6-1 to TRBJ2-1; TRBD2 is a possible D gene (6 bases). The CDR3 is 16 residues long. V lost 5 bases, J lost 4 bases, and 18 bases lay in between. Germline-derived CDR1 and CDR2 are MNHNS and SASEGT. CDR3 in DNA: TGTGCCAGCAGTTCCACATTTGCGGGGAGTTACAATGAGCAGTTCTTC. Protein sequence: CASSSTFAGSYNEQFF.

The genes are TRBV7-2 and TRBJ2-5, with 8 bases fitting TRBD2. Germline-derived CDR1 and CDR2 are SGHTA and FQGNSA. V trimming: 6 bases; J trimming: 4 bases; junction bases outside the gene matches: 16. The CDR3 loop spans 17 amino acids. CDR3 amino acids: CASSPGVGGAAGETQYF. In DNA form, the CDR3 reads TGTGCCAGCAGTCCAGGGGTCGGGGGGGCAGCTGGAGAGACCCAGTACTTC.

The V call is TRBV20-1, the J call TRBJ1-6; unclear D gene. Germline V gene sequence: CDR1 DFQATT, CDR2 SNEGSKA (reference sequence). V was shortened by 2 bases and J by 0 bases, with 17 bases between the two germline ends. This CDR3 region has 18 residues. CDR3 in amino acids: CSARKSGAASSYNSPLHF. CDR3 nucleotide sequence: TGCAGTGCTAGAAAATCTGGTGCGGCTAGCTCCTATAATTCACCCCTCCACTTT.